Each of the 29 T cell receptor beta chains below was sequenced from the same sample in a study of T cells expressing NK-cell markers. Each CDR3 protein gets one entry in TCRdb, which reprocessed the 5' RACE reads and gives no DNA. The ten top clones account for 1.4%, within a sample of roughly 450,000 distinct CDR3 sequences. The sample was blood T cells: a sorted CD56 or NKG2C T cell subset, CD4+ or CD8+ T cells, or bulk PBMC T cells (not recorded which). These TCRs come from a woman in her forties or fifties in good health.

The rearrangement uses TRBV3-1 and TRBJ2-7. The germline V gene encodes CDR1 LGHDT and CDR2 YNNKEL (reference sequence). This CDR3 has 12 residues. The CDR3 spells CASSQGSVEQYF.

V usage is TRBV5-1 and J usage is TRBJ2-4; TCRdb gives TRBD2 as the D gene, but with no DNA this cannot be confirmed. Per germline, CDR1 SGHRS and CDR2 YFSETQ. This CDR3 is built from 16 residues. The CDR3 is CASSRTGLGAVNIQYF.

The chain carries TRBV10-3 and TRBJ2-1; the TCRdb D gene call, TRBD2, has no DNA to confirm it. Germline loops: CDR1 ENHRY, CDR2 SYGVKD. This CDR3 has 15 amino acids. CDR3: CAIRSESSGKDEQFF.

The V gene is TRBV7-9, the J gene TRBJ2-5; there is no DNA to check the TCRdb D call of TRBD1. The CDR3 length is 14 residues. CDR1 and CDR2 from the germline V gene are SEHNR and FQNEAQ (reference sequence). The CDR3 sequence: CARGNGGAEETQYF.

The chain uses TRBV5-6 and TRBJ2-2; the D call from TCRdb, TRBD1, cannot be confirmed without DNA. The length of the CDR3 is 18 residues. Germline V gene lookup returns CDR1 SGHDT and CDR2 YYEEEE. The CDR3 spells CASSAWTGGIANTGELFF.

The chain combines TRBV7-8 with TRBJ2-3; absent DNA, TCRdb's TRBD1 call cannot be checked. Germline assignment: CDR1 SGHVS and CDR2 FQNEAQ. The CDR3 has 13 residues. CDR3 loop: CASSLEGRGVQYF.

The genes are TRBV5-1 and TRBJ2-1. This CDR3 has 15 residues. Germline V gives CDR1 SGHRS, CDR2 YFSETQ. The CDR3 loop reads CASRLVLHLFNEQFF.

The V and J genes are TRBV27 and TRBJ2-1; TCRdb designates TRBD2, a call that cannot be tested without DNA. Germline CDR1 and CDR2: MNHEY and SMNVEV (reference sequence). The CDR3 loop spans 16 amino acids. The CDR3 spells CASSPRTSGRENEQFF.

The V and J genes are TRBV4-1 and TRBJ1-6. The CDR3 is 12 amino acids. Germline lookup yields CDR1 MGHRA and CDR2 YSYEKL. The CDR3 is CASSHIFSPLHF.

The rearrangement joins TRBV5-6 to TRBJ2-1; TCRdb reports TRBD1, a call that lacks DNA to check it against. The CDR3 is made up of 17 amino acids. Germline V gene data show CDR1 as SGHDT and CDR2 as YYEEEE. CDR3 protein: CASSPWTPWDSNNEQFF. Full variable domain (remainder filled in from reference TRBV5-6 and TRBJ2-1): DAGVTQSPTHLIKTRGQQVTLRCSPKSGHDTVSWYQQALGQGPQFIFQYYEEEERQRGNFPDRFSGHQFPNYSSELNVNALLLGDSALYLCASSPWTPWDSNNEQFFGPGTRLTVL.

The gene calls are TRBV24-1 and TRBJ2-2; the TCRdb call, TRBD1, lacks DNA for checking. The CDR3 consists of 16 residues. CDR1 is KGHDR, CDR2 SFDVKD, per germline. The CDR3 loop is CATSDLDRKTTGELFF.

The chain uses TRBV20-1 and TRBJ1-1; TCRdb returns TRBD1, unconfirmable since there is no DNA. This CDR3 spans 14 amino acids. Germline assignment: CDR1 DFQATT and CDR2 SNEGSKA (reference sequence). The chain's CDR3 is CSAMTGGTNTEAFF.

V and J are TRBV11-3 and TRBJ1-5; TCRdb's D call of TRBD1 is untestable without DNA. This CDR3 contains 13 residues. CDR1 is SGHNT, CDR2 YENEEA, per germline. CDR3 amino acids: CASSRDASQPQHF.

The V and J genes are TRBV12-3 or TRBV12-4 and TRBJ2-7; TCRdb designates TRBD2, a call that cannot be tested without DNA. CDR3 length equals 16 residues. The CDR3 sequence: CASSLNTGTRFREQYF.

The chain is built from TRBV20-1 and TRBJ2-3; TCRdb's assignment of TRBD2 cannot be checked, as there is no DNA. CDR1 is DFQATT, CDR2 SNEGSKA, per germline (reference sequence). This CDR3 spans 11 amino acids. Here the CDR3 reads CSIPLPGAQYF.

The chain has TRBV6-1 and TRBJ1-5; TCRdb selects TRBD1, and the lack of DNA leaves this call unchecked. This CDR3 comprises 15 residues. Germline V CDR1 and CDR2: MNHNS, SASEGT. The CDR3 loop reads CASSEIPGGRQPQHF.

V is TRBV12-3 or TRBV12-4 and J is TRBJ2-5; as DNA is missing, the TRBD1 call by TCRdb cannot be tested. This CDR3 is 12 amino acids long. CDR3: CASTPGGETQYF.

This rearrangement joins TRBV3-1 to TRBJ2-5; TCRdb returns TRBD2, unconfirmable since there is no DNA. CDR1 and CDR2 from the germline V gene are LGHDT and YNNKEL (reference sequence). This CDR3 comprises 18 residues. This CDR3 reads CASSQELAGGPRRETQYF.

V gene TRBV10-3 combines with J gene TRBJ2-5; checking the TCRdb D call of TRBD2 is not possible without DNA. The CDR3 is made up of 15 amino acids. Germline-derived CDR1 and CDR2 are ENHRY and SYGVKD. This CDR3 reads CAISDMASGSETQYF.

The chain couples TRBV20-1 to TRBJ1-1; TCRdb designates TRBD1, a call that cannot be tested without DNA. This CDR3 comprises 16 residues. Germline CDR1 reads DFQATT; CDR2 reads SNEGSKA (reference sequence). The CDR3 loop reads CSARRPGTAMNTEAFF.

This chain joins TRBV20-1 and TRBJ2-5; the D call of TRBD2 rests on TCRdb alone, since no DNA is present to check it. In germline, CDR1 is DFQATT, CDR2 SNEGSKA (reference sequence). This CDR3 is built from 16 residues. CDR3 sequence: CSADPLAGGLGETQYF.

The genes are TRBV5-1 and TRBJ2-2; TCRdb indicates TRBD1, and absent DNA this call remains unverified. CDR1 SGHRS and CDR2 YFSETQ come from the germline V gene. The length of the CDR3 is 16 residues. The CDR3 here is CASSVDRGRGTGELFF.

The CDR3 here is CASSPIRTGDTGELFF. This sequence joins TRBV7-2 and TRBJ2-2; TCRdb outputs TRBD1, but without DNA this stays unchecked. CDR3 length equals 16 residues. Germline values: CDR1 SGHTA, CDR2 FQGNSA.

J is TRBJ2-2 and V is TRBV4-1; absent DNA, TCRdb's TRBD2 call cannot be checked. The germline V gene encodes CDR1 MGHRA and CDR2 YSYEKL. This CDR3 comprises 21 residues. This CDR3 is CASSHPGLRTSGRANTGELFF.

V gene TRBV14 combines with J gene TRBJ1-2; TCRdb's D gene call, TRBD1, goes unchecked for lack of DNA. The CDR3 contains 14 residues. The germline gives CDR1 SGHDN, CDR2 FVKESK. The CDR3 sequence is CASSQNRGDYGYTF.

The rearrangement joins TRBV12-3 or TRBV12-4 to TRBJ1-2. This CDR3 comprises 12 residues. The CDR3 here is CASSGGGGGYTF.

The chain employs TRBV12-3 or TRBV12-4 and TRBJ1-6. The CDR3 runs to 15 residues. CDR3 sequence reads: CASSLGTSYNSPLHF.

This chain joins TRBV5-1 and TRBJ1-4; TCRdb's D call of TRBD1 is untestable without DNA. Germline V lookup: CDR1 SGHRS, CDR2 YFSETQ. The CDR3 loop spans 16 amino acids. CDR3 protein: CASSLGPTGGVEKLFF.

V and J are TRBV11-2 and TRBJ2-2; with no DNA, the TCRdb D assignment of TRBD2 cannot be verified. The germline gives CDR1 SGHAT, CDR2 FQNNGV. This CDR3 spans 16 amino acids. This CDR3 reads CASNLRILAGAGELFF.